This section outlines one T cell receptor (beta chain) sequence together with its context. Its antigen is unknown. The sample belongs to a study of blood T cells in healthy people across ages. Donors ranged from roughly 6 to 100 years old and were healthy Caucasians in Russia. The authors ran a second PCR of roughly 6 to 12 cycles using a sample-barcoded 5' primer and a J-beta primer mix. Every sample produced at least 3 million CDR3-containing paired-end reads. Via MiXCR, TCRdb re-called the 5' RACE reads, giving one row per CDR3 protein. The sample lists approximately 1,100,000 distinct CDR3 sequences, 40% to 55% seen once, with 18% in the top ten. Study-level results: Naive CD4+ cell counts and diversity both ran higher in long-lived than in aged donors.

Sequencing was performed on blood. The receptor comes from an older woman in good health.

The CDR3 DNA sequence: TGTGCCATCAGTGAGTCGGTCGGCAGAATCACAGATACGCAGTATTTT. Protein sequence: CAISESVGRITDTQYF. The chain links TRBV10-3 to TRBJ2-3; D gene ambiguous. Trimming removed 0 bases at V and 2 bases at J, with 12 bases between. Germline values: CDR1 ENHRY, CDR2 SYGVKD. This CDR3 is 16 amino acids long.